These T cell receptor beta chains were read from a single sample in a study of CD8 T cells in Susac syndrome. MiXCR, applied by TCRdb to the immunoSEQ multiplex PCR reads, yields one record per CDR3 protein. Among 150,000 to 200,000 distinct CDR3 sequences listed, 90% to 95% were seen once. Sequencing was done on a sample of CD4+ T cells from PBMCs. These receptors came from a human donor in good health. Both conserved end residues are part of each CDR3. D genes are given only for firm matches. Size tells how often a clone was seen (once, few, many) or the class of an expanded clone, and some rows leave it out.

J	V	size	D	CDR3	DNA
TRBJ2-1	TRBV4-2	NA	TRBD1	CASSQRGGLSYNEQFF	TGTGCCAGCAGCCAACGAGGGGGCCTCTCCTACAATGAGCAGTTCTTC
TRBJ2-7	TRBV2	NA	NA	CASSEGGEQYF	TGTGCCAGCAGTGAGGGGGGCGAGCAGTACTTC
TRBJ2-7	TRBV7-9	NA	TRBD1	CASSFGTGGAYEQYF	TGTGCCAGCAGCTTTGGGACAGGGGGTGCCTACGAGCAGTACTTC
TRBJ2-7	TRBV27	NA	NA	CASSYRRSTYEQYF	TGTGCCAGCAGTTACAGGCGGAGCACTTACGAGCAGTACTTC
TRBJ2-3	TRBV20-1	NA	NA	CSVTPASSRPDTQYF	TGCAGTGTCACCCCTGCCAGTTCCCGTCCAGATACGCAGTATTTT
TRBJ2-7	TRBV6-5	NA	NA	CASSADTTYEQYF	TGTGCCAGCTCCGCGGACACAACCTACGAGCAGTACTTC
TRBJ2-5	TRBV11-2	NA	NA	CASSPGTAEETQYF	TGTGCCAGCAGCCCCGGGACCGCTGAAGAGACCCAGTACTTC
TRBJ2-7	TRBV4-2	NA	NA	CASSQGGTAAYEQYF	TGTGCCAGCAGCCAAGGCGGGACAGCGGCCTACGAGCAGTACTTC
TRBJ2-7	TRBV6-2/TRBV6-3	NA	TRBD1	CASSPTLQGEQYF	TGTGCCAGCAGTCCGACTTTACAGGGGGAGCAGTACTTC
TRBJ2-7	TRBV5-1	once	NA	CASSLDVPSYEQYF	TGCGCCAGCAGCTTGGACGTACCTAGCTACGAGCAGTACTTC
TRBJ1-6	TRBV5-6	NA	NA	CASSLAQSGNSPLHF	TGTGCCAGCAGCTTGGCGCAGTCCGGTAATTCACCCCTCCACTTT
TRBJ2-7	TRBV6-5	NA	TRBD1	CASRLGQGPSYEQYF	TGTGCCAGCAGGCTGGGACAGGGACCCTCCTACGAGCAGTACTTC
TRBJ1-1	TRBV9	NA	TRBD1	CASSVDRGNLDTEAFF	TGTGCCAGCAGCGTCGACAGGGGTAATTTGGACACTGAAGCTTTCTTT
TRBJ2-2	TRBV4-3	once	TRBD1	CASSQDPPGQGTGELFF	TGCGCCAGCAGCCAAGACCCACCGGGACAGGGCACCGGGGAGCTGTTTTTT
TRBJ1-2	TRBV7-9	NA	NA	CASSSSNSYTF	TGTGCCAGCAGCTCCTCGAACAGCTACACCTTC
TRBJ2-5	TRBV12-3/TRBV12-4	NA	TRBD2	CASSPAPSGGGSETQYF	TGTGCCAGCAGTCCAGCCCCCAGCGGGGGGGGATCAGAGACCCAGTACTTC
TRBJ2-3	TRBV29-1	NA	NA	CSVGSSGGTQYF	TGCAGCGTGGGGTCCTCAGGAGGTACGCAGTATTTT
TRBJ2-2	TRBV11-1	NA	TRBD2	CASSSPGGALNTGELFF	TGTGCCAGCAGCTCCCCCGGGGGGGCCCTGAACACCGGGGAGCTGTTTTTT
TRBJ2-7	TRBV20-1	once	TRBD1	CSARDGGYRGDPYEQYF	TGCAGTGCTAGAGATGGTGGGTACAGGGGGGATCCCTACGAGCAGTACTTC
TRBJ2-2	TRBV2	NA	NA	CASALTGELFF	TGTGCCAGCGCCCTAACCGGGGAGCTGTTTTTT
TRBJ2-1	TRBV30	once	TRBD2	CAWSKLAGSLEQFF	TGTGCCTGGAGCAAACTAGCGGGGAGTCTTGAGCAGTTCTTC
TRBJ1-2	TRBV12-3/TRBV12-4	few	NA	CASSLDSYYGYTF	TGTGCCAGCAGTTTAGACAGCTACTATGGCTACACCTTC
TRBJ2-5	TRBV6-5	NA	NA	CASSYSGETQYF	TGTGCCAGCAGTTACTCTGGGGAGACCCAGTACTTC
TRBJ1-3	TRBV4-1	NA	NA	CASSQRAAGNTIYF	TGCGCCAGCAGCCAAAGGGCAGCTGGAAACACCATATATTTT
TRBJ1-6	TRBV14	NA	NA	CASSQTTGSYNSPLHF	TGTGCCAGCAGCCAGACTACGGGGTCCTATAATTCACCCCTCCACTTT
TRBJ2-7	TRBV28	once	NA	CASSGQPLYEQYF	TGTGCCAGCAGCGGACAGCCCCTCTACGAGCAGTACTTC
TRBJ2-5	TRBV28	NA	TRBD2	CASKLSGAYGETQYF	TGTGCCAGCAAACTTAGCGGGGCTTACGGAGAGACCCAGTACTTC
TRBJ1-5	TRBV9	NA	NA	CASSVAGSNQPQHF	TGTGCCAGCAGCGTAGCTGGTAGCAATCAGCCCCAGCATTTT
TRBJ2-6	TRBV6-6	NA	NA	CASSYSASGANVLTF	TGTGCCAGCAGTTACTCGGCCTCGGGGGCCAACGTCCTGACTTTC
TRBJ2-1	TRBV5-1	NA	NA	CASSPRTAVSKQFF	TGCGCCAGCAGCCCTCGGACAGCAGTCTCAAAGCAGTTCTTC
TRBJ1-5	TRBV12-3/TRBV12-4	NA	NA	CASSLAAHPPQHF	TGTGCCAGCAGTTTGGCGGCCCATCCGCCCCAGCATTTT
TRBJ2-3	TRBV19	NA	TRBD2	CASSPPFGTSVDTQYF	TGTGCCAGTAGTCCCCCGTTCGGGACTAGTGTTGATACGCAGTATTTT
TRBJ1-2	TRBV20-1	NA	NA	CSAPPGGGNYGYTF	TGCAGTGCTCCCCCCGGCGGCGGGAACTATGGCTACACCTTC
TRBJ2-5	TRBV12-3/TRBV12-4	NA	NA	CASSLARSETQYF	TGTGCCAGCAGTTTAGCCCGCTCGGAGACCCAGTACTTC
TRBJ2-7	TRBV4-2	NA	NA	CASSLLGGSSYEQYF	TGTGCCAGCAGCCTCCTGGGCGGTAGCTCCTACGAGCAGTACTTC
TRBJ2-3	TRBV6-1	NA	NA	CASRGKGGARLRDTQYF	TGTGCCAGCAGGGGCAAGGGGGGGGCGAGACTCCGCGATACGCAGTATTTT
TRBJ2-5	TRBV10-3	NA	TRBD2	CAISQGLGRETQYF	TGTGCCATCAGCCAGGGACTAGGGCGCGAGACCCAGTACTTC
TRBJ2-5	TRBV29-1	once	NA	CSVFEETQYF	TGCAGCGTTTTCGAGGAGACCCAGTACTTC
TRBJ1-5	TRBV20-1	NA	NA	CSARDRRGGDQPQHF	TGCAGTGCTAGAGATCGGAGGGGAGGGGATCAGCCCCAGCATTTT
TRBJ1-6	TRBV20-1	NA	NA	CSARDFGEGGSPLHF	TGCAGTGCTAGAGATTTCGGGGAAGGGGGTTCACCCCTCCACTTT
TRBJ2-2	TRBV20-1	NA	NA	CSASRRGNTGELFF	TGCAGTGCTAGCCGCAGGGGGAACACCGGGGAGCTGTTTTTT
TRBJ2-1	TRBV3-1	NA	NA	CASSQPSGAHEQFF	TGTGCCAGCAGCCAACCTTCGGGGGCCCATGAGCAGTTCTTC
TRBJ2-7	TRBV20-1	once	TRBD2	CSALRTSGVSEQYF	TGCAGTGCCCTAAGGACTAGCGGGGTGTCCGAGCAGTACTTC